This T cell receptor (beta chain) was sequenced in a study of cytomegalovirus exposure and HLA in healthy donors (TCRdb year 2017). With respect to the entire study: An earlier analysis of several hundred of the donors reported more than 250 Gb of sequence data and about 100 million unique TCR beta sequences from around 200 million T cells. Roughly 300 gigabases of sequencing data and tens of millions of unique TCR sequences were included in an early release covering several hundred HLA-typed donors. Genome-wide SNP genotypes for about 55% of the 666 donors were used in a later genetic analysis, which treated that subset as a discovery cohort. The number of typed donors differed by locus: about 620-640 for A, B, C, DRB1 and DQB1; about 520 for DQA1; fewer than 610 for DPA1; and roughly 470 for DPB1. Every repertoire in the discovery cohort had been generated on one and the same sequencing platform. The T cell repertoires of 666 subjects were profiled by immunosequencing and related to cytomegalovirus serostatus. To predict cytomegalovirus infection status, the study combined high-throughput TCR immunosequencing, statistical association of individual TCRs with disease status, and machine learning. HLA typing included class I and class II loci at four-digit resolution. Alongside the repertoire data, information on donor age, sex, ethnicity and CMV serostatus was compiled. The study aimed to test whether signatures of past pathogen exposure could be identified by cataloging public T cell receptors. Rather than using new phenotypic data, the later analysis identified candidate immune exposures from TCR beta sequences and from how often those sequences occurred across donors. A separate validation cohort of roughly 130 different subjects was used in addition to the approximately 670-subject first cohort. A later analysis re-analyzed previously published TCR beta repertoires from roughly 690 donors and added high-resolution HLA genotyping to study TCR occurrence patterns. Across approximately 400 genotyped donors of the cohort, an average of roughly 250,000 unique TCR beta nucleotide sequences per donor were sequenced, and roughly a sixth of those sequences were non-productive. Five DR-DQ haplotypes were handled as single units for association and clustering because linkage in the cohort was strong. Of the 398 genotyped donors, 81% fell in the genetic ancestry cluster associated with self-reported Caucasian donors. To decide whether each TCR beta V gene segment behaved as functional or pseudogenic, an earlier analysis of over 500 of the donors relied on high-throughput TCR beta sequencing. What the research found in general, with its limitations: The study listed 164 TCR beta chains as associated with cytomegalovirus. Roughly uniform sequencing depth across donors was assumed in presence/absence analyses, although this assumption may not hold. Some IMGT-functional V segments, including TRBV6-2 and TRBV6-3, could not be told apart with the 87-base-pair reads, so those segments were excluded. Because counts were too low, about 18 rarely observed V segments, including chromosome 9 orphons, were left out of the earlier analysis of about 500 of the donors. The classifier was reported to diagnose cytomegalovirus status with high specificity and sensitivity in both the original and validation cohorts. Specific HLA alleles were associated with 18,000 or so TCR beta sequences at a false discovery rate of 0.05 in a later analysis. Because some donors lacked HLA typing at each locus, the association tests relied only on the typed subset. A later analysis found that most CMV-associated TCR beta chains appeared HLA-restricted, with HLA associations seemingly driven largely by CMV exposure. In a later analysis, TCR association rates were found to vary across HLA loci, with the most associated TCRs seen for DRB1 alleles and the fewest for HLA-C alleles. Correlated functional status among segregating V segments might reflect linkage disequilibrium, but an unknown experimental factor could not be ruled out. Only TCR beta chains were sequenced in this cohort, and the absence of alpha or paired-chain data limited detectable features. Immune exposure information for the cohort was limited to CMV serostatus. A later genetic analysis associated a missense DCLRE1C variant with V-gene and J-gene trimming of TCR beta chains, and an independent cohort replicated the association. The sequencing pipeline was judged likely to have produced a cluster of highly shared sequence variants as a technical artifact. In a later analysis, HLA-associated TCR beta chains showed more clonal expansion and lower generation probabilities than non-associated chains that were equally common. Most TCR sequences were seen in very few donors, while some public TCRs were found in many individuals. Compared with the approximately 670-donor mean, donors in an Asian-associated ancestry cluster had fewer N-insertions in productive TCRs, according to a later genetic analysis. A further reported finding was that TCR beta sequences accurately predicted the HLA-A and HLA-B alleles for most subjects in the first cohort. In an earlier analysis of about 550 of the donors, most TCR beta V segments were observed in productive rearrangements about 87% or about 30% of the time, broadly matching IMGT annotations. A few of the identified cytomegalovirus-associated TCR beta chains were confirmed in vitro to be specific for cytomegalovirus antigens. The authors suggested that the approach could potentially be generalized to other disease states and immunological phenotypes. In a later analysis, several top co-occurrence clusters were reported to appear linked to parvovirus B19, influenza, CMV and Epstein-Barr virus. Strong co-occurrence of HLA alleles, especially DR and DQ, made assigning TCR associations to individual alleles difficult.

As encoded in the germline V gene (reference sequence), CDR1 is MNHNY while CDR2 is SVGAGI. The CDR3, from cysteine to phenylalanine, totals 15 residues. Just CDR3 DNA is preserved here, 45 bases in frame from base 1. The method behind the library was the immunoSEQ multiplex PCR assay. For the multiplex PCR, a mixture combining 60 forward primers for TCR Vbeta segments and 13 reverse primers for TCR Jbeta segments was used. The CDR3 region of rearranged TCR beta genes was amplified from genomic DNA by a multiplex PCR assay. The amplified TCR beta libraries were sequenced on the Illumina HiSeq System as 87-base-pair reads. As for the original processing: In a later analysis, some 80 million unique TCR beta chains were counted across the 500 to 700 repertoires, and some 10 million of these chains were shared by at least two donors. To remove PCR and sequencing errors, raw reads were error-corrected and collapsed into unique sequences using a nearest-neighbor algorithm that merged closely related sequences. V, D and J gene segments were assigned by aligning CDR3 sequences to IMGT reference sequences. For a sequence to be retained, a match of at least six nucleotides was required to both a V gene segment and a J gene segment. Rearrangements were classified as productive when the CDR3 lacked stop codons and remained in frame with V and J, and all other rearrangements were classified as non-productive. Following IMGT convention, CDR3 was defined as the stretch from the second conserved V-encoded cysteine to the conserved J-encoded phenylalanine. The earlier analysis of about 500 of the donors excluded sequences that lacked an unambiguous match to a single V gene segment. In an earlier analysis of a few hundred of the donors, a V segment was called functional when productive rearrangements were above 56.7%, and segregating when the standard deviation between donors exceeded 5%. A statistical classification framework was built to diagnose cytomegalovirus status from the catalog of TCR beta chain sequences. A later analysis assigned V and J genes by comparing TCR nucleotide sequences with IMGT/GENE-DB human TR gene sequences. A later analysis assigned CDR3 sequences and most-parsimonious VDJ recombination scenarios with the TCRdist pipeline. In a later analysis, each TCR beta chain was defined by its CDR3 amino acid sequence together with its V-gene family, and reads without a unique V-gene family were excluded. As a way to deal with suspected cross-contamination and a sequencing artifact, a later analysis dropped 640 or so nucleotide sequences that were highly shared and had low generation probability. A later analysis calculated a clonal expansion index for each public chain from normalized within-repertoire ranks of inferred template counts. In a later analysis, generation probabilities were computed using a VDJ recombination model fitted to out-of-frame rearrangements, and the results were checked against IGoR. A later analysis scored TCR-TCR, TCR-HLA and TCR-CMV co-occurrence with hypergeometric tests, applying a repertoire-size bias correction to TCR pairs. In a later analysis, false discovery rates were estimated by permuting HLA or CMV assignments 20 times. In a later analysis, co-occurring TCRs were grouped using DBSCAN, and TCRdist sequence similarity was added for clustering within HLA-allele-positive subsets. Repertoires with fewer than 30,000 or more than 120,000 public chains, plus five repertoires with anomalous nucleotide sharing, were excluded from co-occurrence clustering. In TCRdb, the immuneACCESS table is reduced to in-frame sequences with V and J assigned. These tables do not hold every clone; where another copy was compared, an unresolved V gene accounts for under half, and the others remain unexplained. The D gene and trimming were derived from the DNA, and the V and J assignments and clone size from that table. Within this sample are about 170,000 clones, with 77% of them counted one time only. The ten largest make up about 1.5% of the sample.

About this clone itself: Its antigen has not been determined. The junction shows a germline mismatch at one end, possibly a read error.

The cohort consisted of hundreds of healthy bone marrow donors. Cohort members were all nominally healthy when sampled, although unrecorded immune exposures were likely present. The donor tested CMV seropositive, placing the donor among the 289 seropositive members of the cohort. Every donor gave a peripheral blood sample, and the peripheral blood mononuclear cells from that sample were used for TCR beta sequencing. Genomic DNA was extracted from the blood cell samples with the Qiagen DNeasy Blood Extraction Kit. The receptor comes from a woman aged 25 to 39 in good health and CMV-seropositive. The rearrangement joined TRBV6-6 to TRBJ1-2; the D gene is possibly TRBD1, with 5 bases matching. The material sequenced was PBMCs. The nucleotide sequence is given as TGTGCCGGCAGTTACCCGGGGACTGGGAACTATGGCTACACCTTC. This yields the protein CAGSYPGTGNYGYTF.